What follows is one T cell receptor (beta chain) and its context. In the study's own analysis: How many nucleated cells were present was estimated from reference gene primer amplification. Method: immunoSEQ multiplex PCR; TCRdb's copy keeps in-frame clones and lacks some. The V and J calls and clone size were taken over from that table, and D and trimming were inferred from the DNA. The table has about 260,000 clones, just under 85% seen once; the top ten hold approximately 1.9%. This CDR3 comprises 13 residues. Germline V CDR1 and CDR2: SGHTA, FQGTGA. Trimming took 5 bases from V and 4 from J; bases not matched to a gene: 2. These data originate in a study of blood T cell repertoires in COVID-19. Across the whole study: The analysed material was cDNA or gDNA that came from T cells, B-cell-depleted T cells, or PBMCs.

The chain links TRBV7-3 to TRBJ1-5, with TRBD1 identical over 7 bases. This sequence originates from a woman older than 75 with acute or convalescent COVID-19. Sample: peripheral blood. The CDR3 DNA sequence: TGTGCCAGCAGCGTACAGGGGAATCAGCCCCAGCATTTT. Translated, it gives CASSVQGNQPQHF.